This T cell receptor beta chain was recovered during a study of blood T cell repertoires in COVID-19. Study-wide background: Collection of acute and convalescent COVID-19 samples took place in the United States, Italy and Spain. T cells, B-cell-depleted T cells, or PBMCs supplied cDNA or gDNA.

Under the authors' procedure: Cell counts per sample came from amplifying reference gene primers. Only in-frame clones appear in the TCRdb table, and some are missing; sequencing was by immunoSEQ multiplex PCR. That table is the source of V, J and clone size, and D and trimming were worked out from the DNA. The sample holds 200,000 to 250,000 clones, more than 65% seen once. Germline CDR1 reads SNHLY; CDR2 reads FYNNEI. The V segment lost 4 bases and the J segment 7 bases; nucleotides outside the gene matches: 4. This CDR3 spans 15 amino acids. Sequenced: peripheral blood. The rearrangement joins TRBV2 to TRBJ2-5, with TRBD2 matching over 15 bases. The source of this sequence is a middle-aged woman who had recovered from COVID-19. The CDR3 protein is CASSGTSGGAGTQYF. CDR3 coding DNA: TGTGCCAGCAGTGGGACTAGCGGGGGGGCCGGGACCCAGTACTTC.